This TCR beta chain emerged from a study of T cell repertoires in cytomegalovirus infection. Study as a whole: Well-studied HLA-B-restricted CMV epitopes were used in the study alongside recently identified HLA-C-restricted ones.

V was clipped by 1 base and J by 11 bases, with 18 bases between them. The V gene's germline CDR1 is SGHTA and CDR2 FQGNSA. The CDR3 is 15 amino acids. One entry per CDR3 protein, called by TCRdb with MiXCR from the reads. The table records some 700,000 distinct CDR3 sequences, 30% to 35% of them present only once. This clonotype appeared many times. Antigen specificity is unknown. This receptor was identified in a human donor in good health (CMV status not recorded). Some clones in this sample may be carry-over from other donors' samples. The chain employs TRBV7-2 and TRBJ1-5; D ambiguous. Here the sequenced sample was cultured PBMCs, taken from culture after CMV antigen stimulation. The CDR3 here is CASSLGSGLLDAQHF. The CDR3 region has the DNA TGTGCCAGCAGCTTAGGGTCAGGTCTACTGGATGCCCAGCATTTT.